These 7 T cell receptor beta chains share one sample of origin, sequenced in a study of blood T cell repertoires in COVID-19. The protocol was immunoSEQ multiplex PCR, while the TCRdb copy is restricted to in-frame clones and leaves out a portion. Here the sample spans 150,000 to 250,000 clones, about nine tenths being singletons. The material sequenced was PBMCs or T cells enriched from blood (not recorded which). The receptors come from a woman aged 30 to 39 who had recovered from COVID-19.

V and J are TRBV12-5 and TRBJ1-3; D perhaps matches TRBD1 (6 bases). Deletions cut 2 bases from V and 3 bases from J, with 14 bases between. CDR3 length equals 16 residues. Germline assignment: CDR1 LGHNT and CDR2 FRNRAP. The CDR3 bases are TGTGCTAGTGGTTTGTCCCGGACAGTGTATGGAAACACCATATATTTT. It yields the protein CASGLSRTVYGNTIYF.

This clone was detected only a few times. CDR3 in amino acids: CASSLLPGKGGEAFF. CDR3 nucleotides: TGCGCCAGCAGCTTGTTGCCGGGGAAAGGGGGTGAAGCTTTCTTT. This chain links TRBV5-1 with TRBJ1-1, with a weak D call TRBD1 (6 bases). V was shortened by 1 base and J by 7 bases, with 17 bases between the two germline ends. The germline V gene encodes CDR1 SGHRS and CDR2 YFSETQ. The CDR3 spans 15 residues.

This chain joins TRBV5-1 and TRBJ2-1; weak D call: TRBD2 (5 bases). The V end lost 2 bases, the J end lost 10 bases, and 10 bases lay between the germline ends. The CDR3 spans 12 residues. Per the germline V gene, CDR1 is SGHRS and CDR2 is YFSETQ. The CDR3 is CASSLGGWEQFF. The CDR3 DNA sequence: TGCGCCAGCAGCTTAGGAGGCTGGGAGCAGTTCTTC. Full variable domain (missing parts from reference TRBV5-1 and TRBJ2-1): KAGVTQTPRYLIKTRGQQVTLSCSPISGHRSVSWYQQTPGQGLQFLFEYFSETQRNKGNFPGRFSGRQFSNSRSEMNVSTLELGDSALYLCASSLGGWEQFFGPGTRLTVL.

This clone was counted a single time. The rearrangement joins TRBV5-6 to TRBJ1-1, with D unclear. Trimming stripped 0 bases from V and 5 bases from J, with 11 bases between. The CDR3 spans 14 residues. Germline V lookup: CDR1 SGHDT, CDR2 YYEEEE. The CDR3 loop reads CASSLAVSGTEAFF. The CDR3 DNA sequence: TGTGCCAGCAGCTTGGCCGTGTCGGGGACTGAAGCTTTCTTT.

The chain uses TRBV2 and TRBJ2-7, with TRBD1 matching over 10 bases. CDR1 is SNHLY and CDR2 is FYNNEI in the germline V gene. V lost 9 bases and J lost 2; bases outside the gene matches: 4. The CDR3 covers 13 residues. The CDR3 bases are TGTGCCAGGATGGGACAGGGGACCTACGAGCAGTACTTC. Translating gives CARMGQGTYEQYF.

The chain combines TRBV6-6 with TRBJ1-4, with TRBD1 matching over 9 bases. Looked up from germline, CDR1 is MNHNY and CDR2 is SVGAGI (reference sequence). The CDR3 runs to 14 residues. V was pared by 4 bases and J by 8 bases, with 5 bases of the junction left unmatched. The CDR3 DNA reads TGTGCCAGCAGTTGGGAGACAGGGGGGGAAAAACTGTTTTTT. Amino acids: CASSWETGGEKLFF.

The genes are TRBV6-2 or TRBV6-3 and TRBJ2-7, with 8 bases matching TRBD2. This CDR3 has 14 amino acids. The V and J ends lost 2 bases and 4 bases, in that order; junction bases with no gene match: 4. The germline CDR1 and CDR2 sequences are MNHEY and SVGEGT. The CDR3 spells CASSYGTSFYEQYF. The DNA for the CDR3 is TGTGCCAGCAGTTACGGGACTAGTTTTTACGAGCAGTACTTC.